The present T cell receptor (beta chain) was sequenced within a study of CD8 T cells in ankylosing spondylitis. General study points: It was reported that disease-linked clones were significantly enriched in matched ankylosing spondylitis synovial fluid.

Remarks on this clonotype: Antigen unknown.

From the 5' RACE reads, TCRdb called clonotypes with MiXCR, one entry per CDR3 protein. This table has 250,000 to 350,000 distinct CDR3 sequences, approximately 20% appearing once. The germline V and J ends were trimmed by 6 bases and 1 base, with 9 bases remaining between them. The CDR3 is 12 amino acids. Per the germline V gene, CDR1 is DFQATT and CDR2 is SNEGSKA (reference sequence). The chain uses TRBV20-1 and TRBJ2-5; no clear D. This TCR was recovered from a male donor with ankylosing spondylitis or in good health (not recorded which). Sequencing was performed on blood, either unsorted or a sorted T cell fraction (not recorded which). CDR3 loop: CSARTPQETQYF. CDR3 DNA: TGCAGTGCCCGGACCCCCCAAGAGACCCAGTACTTC.